This TCR beta chain came from a study of beta chain features in type 1 diabetes. Overall study: The samples had 85 million to 130 million sorted cells examined in all. Study-level points and caveats: VDJ junctions in type 1 diabetes patients carried more deletions and fewer insertions. In comparison with healthy donors, patients had naive, central memory and Treg TCRB repertoires that appeared more similar.

Trimming stripped 3 bases from V and 11 bases from J, with 9 bases between. There are 11 residues in the CDR3. CDR1 and CDR2 from the germline V gene are SEHNR and FQNEAQ (reference sequence). The sequenced template was cDNA made from the entire isolated RNA. Sequenced by immunoSEQ multiplex PCR; TCRdb stores in-frame clones only, minus some. The repertoire includes 140,000 to 150,000 clones, more than 9% of them detected once, and 1.3% sits in the top ten. This clone was counted many times. Its antigen is unidentified. Material for sequencing was naive CD4+ T cells from blood. The receptor comes from a young man in good health. The V call is TRBV7-9, the J call TRBJ2-3; no reliable D call. The CDR3 sequence is CASSLSDWQYF. CDR3 in DNA: TGTGCCAGCAGCTTGTCTGACTGGCAGTATTTT.